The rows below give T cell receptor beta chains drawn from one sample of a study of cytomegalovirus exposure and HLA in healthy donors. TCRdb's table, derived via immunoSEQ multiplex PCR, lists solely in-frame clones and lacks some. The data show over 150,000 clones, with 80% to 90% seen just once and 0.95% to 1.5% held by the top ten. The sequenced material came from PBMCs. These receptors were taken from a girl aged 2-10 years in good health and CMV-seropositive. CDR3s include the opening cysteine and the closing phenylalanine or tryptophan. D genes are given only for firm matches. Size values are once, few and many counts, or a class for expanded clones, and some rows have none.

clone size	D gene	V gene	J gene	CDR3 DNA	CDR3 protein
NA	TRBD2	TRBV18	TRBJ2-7	TGTGCCAGCTCACCTAAAGGGACTAGCCTCCTCGAGCAGTACTTC	CASSPKGTSLLEQYF
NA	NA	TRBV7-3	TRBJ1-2	TGTGCCAGCAGCTTAGGGAGGGAAGGAGGCTACACCTTC	CASSLGREGGYTF
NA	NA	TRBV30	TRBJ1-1	TGTGCCTGGAGTTACGCCAGGGACACTGAAGCTTTCTTT	CAWSYARDTEAFF
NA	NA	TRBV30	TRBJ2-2	TGTGCCTGGAGTCCTACAGGGACCGGGGAGCTGTTTTTT	CAWSPTGTGELFF
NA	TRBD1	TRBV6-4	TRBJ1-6	TGTGCCAGCAGTGTGGGGACAGGAGGTTCACCCCTCCACTTT	CASSVGTGGSPLHF
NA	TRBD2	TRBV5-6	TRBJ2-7	TGTGCCAGCAGCTTGGATCCGGGGGGTGTAGTGGAGCAGTACTTC	CASSLDPGGVVEQYF
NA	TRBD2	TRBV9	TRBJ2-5	TGTGCCAGCAGCGTCGGGGCTAGCGGGGAAGAGACCCAGTACTTC	CASSVGASGEETQYF
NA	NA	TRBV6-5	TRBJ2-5	TGTGCCAGCAGTAGGGACTCGGAAGAGACCCAGTACTTC	CASSRDSEETQYF
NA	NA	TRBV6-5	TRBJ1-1	TGTGCCAGCAGTTACTCCATTTGGAACACTGAAGCTTTCTTT	CASSYSIWNTEAFF
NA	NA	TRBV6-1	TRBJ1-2	TGTGCCAGCAGTGAATACGATTCAGACTCATCGCACTGGGGCTACACCTTC	CASSEYDSDSSHWGYTF
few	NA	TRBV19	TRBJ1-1	TGTGCCAGTAAGTGGGGGGTTAGCACTGAAGCTTTCTTT	CASKWGVSTEAFF
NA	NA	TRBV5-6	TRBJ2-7	TGTGCCAGCAGCTTTGCAGGCCGGTGGGGCAGGGGTTCCCACGAGCAGTACTTC	CASSFAGRWGRGSHEQYF
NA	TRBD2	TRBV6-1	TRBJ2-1	TGTGCCAGCAGTGAAGGGCTAGCGGGAGTCAGGGAGCAGTTCTTC	CASSEGLAGVREQFF
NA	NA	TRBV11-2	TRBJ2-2	TGTGCCAGCAGCTTAGCTTCAGGGCCCACCGGGGAGCTGTTTTTT	CASSLASGPTGELFF
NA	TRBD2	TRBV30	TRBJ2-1	TGTGCCTGGAGTGCGACTAGCGGGTACAATGAGCAGTTCTTC	CAWSATSGYNEQFF
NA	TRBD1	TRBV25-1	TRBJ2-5	TGTGCCAGCAGTCGACAGGGCCCCCGAGAGACCCAGTACTTC	CASSRQGPRETQYF
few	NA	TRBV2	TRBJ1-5	TGTGCCAGCAGTGTGGAGGAGGATCAGCCCCAGCATTTT	CASSVEEDQPQHF
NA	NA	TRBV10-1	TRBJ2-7	TGCGCCAGCAGTGAGGGGGCGGCCTACGAGCAGTACTTC	CASSEGAAYEQYF
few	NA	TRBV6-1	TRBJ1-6	TGTGCCAGCGAGGCAGGGAACCGGTCACCCCTCCACTTT	CASEAGNRSPLHF
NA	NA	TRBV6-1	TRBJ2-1	TGTGCCAGCAGACGGACAAGAGATTTGATGAGCGAGCAGTTCTTC	CASRRTRDLMSEQFF
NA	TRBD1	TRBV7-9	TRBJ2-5	TGTGCCAGCAGCCCGTTGACAGGGACGGAGACCCAGTACTTC	CASSPLTGTETQYF
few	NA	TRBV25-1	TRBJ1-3	TGTGCCAGCAGTGAATTTGAGGGGGTTAGCTCTGGAAACACCATATATTTT	CASSEFEGVSSGNTIYF
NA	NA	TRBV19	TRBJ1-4	TGTGCCAGTAGTGCCTACCGAAATGAAAAACTGTTTTTT	CASSAYRNEKLFF
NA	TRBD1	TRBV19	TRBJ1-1	TGTGCCAGTACCCGGACAGGCCGCACTGAAGCTTTCTTT	CASTRTGRTEAFF
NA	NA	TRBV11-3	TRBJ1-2	TGTGCCAGCAGCTTAGGGCAGGGTCGTGACTATGGCTACACCTTC	CASSLGQGRDYGYTF
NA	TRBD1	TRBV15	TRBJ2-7	TGTGCCACCAGCAGAGGTGGGACAGGCGAGCAGTACTTC	CATSRGGTGEQYF
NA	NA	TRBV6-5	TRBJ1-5	TGTGCCAGCAGTTACTCGAGGGGGGGGCACCAGCATTTT	CASSYSRGGHQHF
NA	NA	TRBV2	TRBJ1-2	TGTGCCAGCAGTGATCACAGATATGGCTACACCTTC	CASSDHRYGYTF
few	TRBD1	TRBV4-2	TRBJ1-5	TGTGCCAGCAGCCTGACAGGGAACAATCAGCCCCAGCATTTT	CASSLTGNNQPQHF
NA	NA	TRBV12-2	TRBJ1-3	TGTGCAAGTCGCTCGGACGGGACAGAGGATGGAAACACCATATATTTT	CASRSDGTEDGNTIYF
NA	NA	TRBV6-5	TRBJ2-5	TGTGCCAGCAGTTTAAAAGAGACCCAGTACTTC	CASSLKETQYF
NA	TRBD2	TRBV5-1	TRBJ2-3	TGCGCCAGCAGCTTGGTTGGGACTAGCGGTCATTTTACAGATACGCAGTATTTT	CASSLVGTSGHFTDTQYF
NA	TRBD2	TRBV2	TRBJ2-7	TGTGCCAGCAGTGACGGAGCGGGAGGGATCGAGCAGTACTTC	CASSDGAGGIEQYF
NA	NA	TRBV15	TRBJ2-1	TGTGCCACCAGCAGAGATCGGGGGTTCTACAATGAGCAGTTCTTC	CATSRDRGFYNEQFF
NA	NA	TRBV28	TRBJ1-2	TGTGCCAGCAGTTTACAGCGATATGGCTACACCTTC	CASSLQRYGYTF
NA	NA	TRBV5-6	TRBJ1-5	TGTGCCAGCAGCTTGTCAGGAACAGGGCAGCCTAATCAGCCCCAGCATTTT	CASSLSGTGQPNQPQHF
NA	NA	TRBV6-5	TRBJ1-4	TGTGCCAGCAGGGGCAGGATAAATGAAAAACTGTTTTTT	CASRGRINEKLFF
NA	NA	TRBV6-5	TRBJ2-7	TGTGCCAGCATTCCGGACAGACGATACGAGCAGTACTTC	CASIPDRRYEQYF
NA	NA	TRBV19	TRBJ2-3	TGTGCCAGTAGTAGTCCCCTTACTAACCTCCAAGATACGCAGTATTTT	CASSSPLTNLQDTQYF
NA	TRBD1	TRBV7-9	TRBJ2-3	TGTGCCAGCAGCTTAGTAATCGGGACAGGCGGGGCAGATACGCAGTATTTT	CASSLVIGTGGADTQYF
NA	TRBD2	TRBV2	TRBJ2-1	TGTGCCAGCAGGAGTAAGCGGGGGGAATACAATGAGCAGTTCTTC	CASRSKRGEYNEQFF
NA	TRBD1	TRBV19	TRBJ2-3	TGTGCCAGTAGCCTGGACAGGAGATTCACAGATACGCAGTATTTT	CASSLDRRFTDTQYF
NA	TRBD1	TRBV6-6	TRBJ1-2	TGTGCCAGCAGTTCGGACAGGGGGCTTATTGGCTACACCTTC	CASSSDRGLIGYTF
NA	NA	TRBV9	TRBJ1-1	TGTGCCAGCAGCGTTAGATCAGGGAACACTGAAGCTTTCTTT	CASSVRSGNTEAFF
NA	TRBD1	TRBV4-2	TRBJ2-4	TGTGCCAGCAGCCAAGATAGGACAGGGCTAGCCAAAAACATTCAGTACTTC	CASSQDRTGLAKNIQYF
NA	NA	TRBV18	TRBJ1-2	TGTGCCAGCTCACCAGGTGTCGCGGGTAGCTATGGCTACACCTTC	CASSPGVAGSYGYTF
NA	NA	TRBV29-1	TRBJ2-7	TGCAGCGTTGACATCACCTACGAGCAGTACTTC	CSVDITYEQYF
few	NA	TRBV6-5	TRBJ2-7	TGTGCCAGCATGCGCGGGGATACCTACGAGCAGTACTTC	CASMRGDTYEQYF
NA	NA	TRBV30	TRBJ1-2	TGTGCCTGGAAGGAGGCTCTCAGGGGTGTTGGCTACACCTTC	CAWKEALRGVGYTF
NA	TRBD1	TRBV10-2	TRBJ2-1	TGCGCCAGCATCGAGACAGGGGGCGAGAATGAGCAGTTCTTC	CASIETGGENEQFF